The subject of this entry is one TCR beta chain. The antigen is unknown. The data derive from a study of T-cell memory formation after mild COVID-19. Study-level points and caveats: Contracting clones from day 15 to 85 had balanced CD4/CD8; later expanders favoured CD4+.

TCRdb recomputed calls from the 5' RACE reads with MiXCR, one row per CDR3 protein. This sample carries hundreds of thousands of distinct CDR3 sequences, 15% of them seen once, and the ten largest clones take 2.1%. The trim removed 0 bases at V and 3 bases at J, leaving 5 bases unmatched. Germline CDR1 SGDLS, CDR2 YYNGEE. The CDR3 covers 17 residues. This receptor was obtained from an adult woman who had mild COVID-19 (a few samples of this study predate the infection). Cell type and time point are not known. The sample consisted of PBMCs or a T cell subset sorted from them (not recorded which). J is TRBJ2-3 and V is TRBV9; TRBD2 aligns across 12 bases. This chain's CDR3 is CASSVVSLAGGTDTQYF. CDR3 sequence (DNA): TGTGCCAGCAGCGTAGTAAGCCTAGCGGGGGGGACAGATACGCAGTATTTT.